These 22 T cell receptor beta chains originate from one sample sequenced in a study of post-analysis software for immune sequencing data. Study-level findings and limits: Controls showed lower frequencies than patients for roughly five TRBV segments, and TRBV5-6, TRBV5-1 and TRBV20-1 were among these.

These TCRs' antigens remain unknown. Built from TCR beta cDNA, the libraries had unique molecular identifiers in them. TCRdb reprocessed the PCR reads via MiXCR and lists one record per CDR3 protein. Seen here are about 820,000 distinct CDR3 sequences, roughly 50% observed once, and the top ten hold roughly 4.4%. The sequenced sample consisted of blood. The receptors shown here come from a girl aged 10-17 years with multiple sclerosis.

This clonotype has just a few counts. The chain couples TRBV29-1 to TRBJ1-2; D not resolved. Trimming cost V 4 bases and J 3 bases, with 18 bases left between them. This CDR3 contains 15 residues. Per germline, CDR1 SQVTM and CDR2 ANQGSEA. CDR3 sequence (DNA): TGCAGCGTTGCGGAGGATAGTTACCGCCACTATGGCTACACCTTC. Its protein is CSVAEDSYRHYGYTF.

The rearrangement uses TRBV5-1 and TRBJ1-6, with D perhaps TRBD1 (5 bases). Trimming shortened V by 1 base and J by 8 bases, and 25 bases separated the two germline ends. CDR1 SGHRS and CDR2 YFSETQ come from the germline V gene. The CDR3 is 19 amino acids. The CDR3 protein is CASSLSAPWGRDYDSPLHF. CDR3 nucleotide sequence: TGCGCCAGCAGCTTGTCTGCTCCGTGGGGCAGGGATTATGATTCACCCCTCCACTTT.

The chain has TRBV9 and TRBJ2-6; maybe TRBD2 (6 bases). This CDR3 comprises 16 residues. Germline lookup yields CDR1 SGDLS and CDR2 YYNGEE. Trimming removed 0 bases from V and 4 bases from J, with 11 bases in between. The CDR3 nucleotides read TGTGCCAGCAGCGTAGCTGCGGGGTCAGGGGCCAACGTCCTGACTTTC. Its translation: CASSVAAGSGANVLTF.

The chain has TRBV5-1 and TRBJ2-3; 9 nucleotides agree with TRBD1. Unmatched junction bases numbered 11, after V lost 5 bases and J lost 4 bases. Germline CDR1 is SGHRS and CDR2 is YFSETQ. The CDR3 consists of 16 residues. The CDR3, as DNA: TGCGCCAGCAGGTGGGGACAGGGCAGTCCTGCAGATACGCAGTATTTT. This gives the protein CASRWGQGSPADTQYF.

The chain links TRBV4-2 to TRBJ2-7; 8 nucleotides agree with TRBD2. Germline loops: CDR1 LGHNA, CDR2 YNFKEQ. CDR3 length: 17 amino acids. V was pared by 0 bases and J by 2 bases, with 9 bases of the junction left unmatched. In DNA form, the CDR3 reads TGTGCCAGCAGCCAAGAGGGATCCCCTAGCGGGCCCTACGAGCAGTACTTC. Amino acid sequence: CASSQEGSPSGPYEQYF.

The V and J genes are TRBV27 and TRBJ1-2; 9 nucleotides match TRBD1. J was trimmed by 7 bases and V by 0 bases; bases with no gene match: 9. Per germline, CDR1 MNHEY and CDR2 SMNVEV (reference sequence). The CDR3 totals 16 residues. In DNA form, the CDR3 reads TGTGCCAGCAGTTTATCCGGACAGGGGTTACGCTCTGGCTACACCTTC. Amino acids: CASSLSGQGLRSGYTF.

A few counts support this clonotype. J is TRBJ2-7 and V is TRBV20-1; possibly TRBD1 for D (5 bases). Germline loops: CDR1 DFQATT, CDR2 SNEGSKA (reference sequence). V lost 7 bases and J lost 3, with 19 bases in between. The CDR3 extends over 14 amino acids. In DNA form, the CDR3 reads TGCAGTGTCCCCCGGGCAGGGCGCTACTACGAGCAGTACTTC. It specifies CSVPRAGRYYEQYF.

This clonotype appeared a few times. CDR3 sequence reads: CSAPLAEGTDTQYF. CDR3 DNA sequence: TGCAGTGCTCCACTAGCGGAAGGCACAGATACGCAGTATTTT. The chain uses TRBV20-1 and TRBJ2-3, with 8 bases that match TRBD2. The CDR3 spans 14 residues. Trimming removed 5 bases from V and 1 base from J; junction bases left unmatched: 5. The V gene's germline CDR1 is DFQATT and CDR2 SNEGSKA (reference sequence).

CDR3 DNA sequence: TGCGCCAGCAGCCCGGGGCTAGCGGGAGGGCCAGGGAGAGAAGAGACCCAGTACTTC. Translating gives CASSPGLAGGPGREETQYF. The V and J genes are TRBV5-1 and TRBJ2-7; 12 nucleotides align to TRBD2. The end of the DNA fits TRBJ2-5 better, so the J call may be wrong. There are 19 residues in the CDR3. The V gene's germline CDR1 is SGHRS and CDR2 YFSETQ.

This chain uses TRBV4-1 with TRBJ2-7; 10 positions agree with TRBD2. The DNA end is a closer match to TRBJ2-5, so the J assignment may be wrong. The CDR3 has 18 residues. Looked up from germline, CDR1 is MGHRA and CDR2 is YSYEKL. This chain's CDR3 is CASSQDVSGGAKWETQYF. The CDR3 DNA follows: TGCGCCAGCAGCCAAGATGTAAGCGGGGGGGCGAAGTGGGAGACCCAGTACTTC.

This clonotype showed up just a few times. V and J are TRBV7-9 and TRBJ2-3; D perhaps matches TRBD2 (6 bases). This CDR3 comprises 14 residues. Per germline, CDR1 SEHNR and CDR2 FQNEAQ (reference sequence). Trimming stripped 5 bases from V and 2 bases from J, with 11 bases between. The CDR3 coding sequence is TGTGCCAGCAGCGAGGGACTCTTCACAGATACGCAGTATTTT. Amino acids: CASSEGLFTDTQYF.

The chain recombines TRBV4-1 with TRBJ1-2; D perhaps matches TRBD1 (5 bases). Trimming shortened V by 0 bases and J by 4 bases, and 12 bases separated the two germline ends. CDR3 length: 15 amino acids. The germline V gene encodes CDR1 MGHRA and CDR2 YSYEKL. The CDR3 spells CASSQESGTGYGYTF. The CDR3 bases are TGCGCCAGCAGCCAAGAATCAGGGACGGGCTATGGCTACACCTTC.

V usage is TRBV29-1 and J usage is TRBJ2-1; TRBD1 matches at 9 bases. CDR3 length equals 13 residues. Germline V gene lookup returns CDR1 SQVTM and CDR2 ANQGSEA. The CDR3 sequence is CRAGGQGGSEQFF. CDR3 sequence (DNA): TGCAGGGCCGGGGGACAGGGTGGAAGTGAGCAGTTCTTC.

V gene TRBV5-1 combines with J gene TRBJ2-1, with a possible D match to TRBD1 (6 bases). Per the germline V gene, CDR1 is SGHRS and CDR2 is YFSETQ. This CDR3 is 17 amino acids long. The V and J ends lost 0 bases and 6 bases respectively, with 19 bases between them. CDR3 sequence reads: CASSLAPGTPGSNEQFF. Here the CDR3 DNA reads TGCGCCAGCAGCTTGGCCCCCGGGACACCCGGGTCCAATGAGCAGTTCTTC.

This chain connects TRBV6-1 to TRBJ2-1; D could derive from TRBD1 or TRBD2 (5 bases each). The CDR3 is 17 amino acids. Trimming stripped 4 bases from V and 4 bases from J, with 20 bases between. CDR1 is MNHNS and CDR2 is SASEGT in the germline V gene. The CDR3 spells CASSADLTRDLYNEQFF. As DNA, the CDR3 is TGTGCCAGCAGTGCCGACTTGACGAGGGACCTATACAATGAGCAGTTCTTC.

The chain links TRBV9 to TRBJ2-7; 9 bases match TRBD1. Germline CDR1 and CDR2: SGDLS and YYNGEE. The junction had 4 bases not matched to a gene; V was cut back by 5 bases and J by 4 bases. The CDR3 loop spans 13 amino acids. The CDR3 DNA reads as TGTGCCAGCAGTACAGGGGGCAAGTACGAGCAGTACTTC. It translates to CASSTGGKYEQYF. Based on the CDR3 plus reference TRBV9 and TRBJ2-7, the full variable domain is DSGVTQTPKHLITATGQRVTLRCSPRSGDLSVYWYQQSLDQGLQFLIQYYNGEERAKGNILERFSAQQFPDLHSELNLSSLELGDSALYFCASSTGGKYEQYFGPGTRLTVT.

This clonotype was seen only a few times. The rearrangement joins TRBV7-9 to TRBJ2-1, with TRBD2 identical over 7 bases. The germline V gene has CDR1 SEHNR and CDR2 FQNEAQ (reference sequence). CDR3 length: 16 residues. With V trimmed by 1 base and J by 0 bases, 3 bases remained unmatched. The CDR3 DNA is TGTGCCAGCAGCTTAGGGCTAGCGGCCTCCTACAATGAGCAGTTCTTC. This translates into CASSLGLAASYNEQFF. The entire variable domain, with the rest obtained from reference TRBV7-9 and TRBJ2-1, is as follows: DTGVSQNPRHKITKRGQNVTFRCDPISEHNRLYWYRQTLGQGPEFLTYFQNEAQLEKSRLLSDRFSAERPKGSFSTLEIQRTEQGDSAMYLCASSLGLAASYNEQFFGPGTRLTVL.

The rearrangement joins TRBV10-3 to TRBJ2-7; 10 nucleotides agree with TRBD2. The CDR3 totals 16 residues. The V and J ends lost 5 bases and 0 bases, in that order; junction bases with no gene match: 7. Germline V gives CDR1 ENHRY, CDR2 SYGVKD. The CDR3 region is CAISPGLAVSSYEQYF. The CDR3 nucleotides read TGTGCCATCAGTCCCGGACTAGCGGTTAGCTCCTACGAGCAGTACTTC.

This chain connects TRBV7-8 to TRBJ1-4, with D unresolved. The CDR3 is 16 residues long. Deletions cut 1 base from V and 4 bases from J, with 13 bases between. Germline V lookup: CDR1 SGHVS, CDR2 FQNEAQ. The CDR3 sequence is CASSLGFAGGNEKLFF. The CDR3 nucleotides read TGTGCCAGCAGCTTAGGATTTGCAGGCGGTAATGAAAAACTGTTTTTT. The full variable domain, rest sourced from reference TRBV7-8 and TRBJ1-4, is GAGVSQSPRYKVAKRGQDVALRCDPISGHVSLFWYQQALGQGPEFLTYFQNEAQLDKSGLPSDRFFAERPEGSVSTLKIQRTQQEDSAVYLCASSLGFAGGNEKLFFGSGTQLSVL.

The J gene is TRBJ2-3, the V gene TRBV29-1, with D possibly matching TRBD2 (6 bases). V lost 5 bases and J lost 2, with 8 bases in between. Germline CDR1 reads SQVTM; CDR2 reads ANQGSEA. There are 12 residues in the CDR3. The CDR3 reads CSVRTNTDTQYF. The DNA of the CDR3 is TGCAGCGTTCGGACTAACACAGATACGCAGTATTTT.

V gene TRBV5-1 combines with J gene TRBJ1-5; TRBD1 matches at 7 bases. CDR1 is SGHRS, CDR2 YFSETQ, per germline. With 3 bases clipped from V and 4 bases from J, the junction kept 7 bases outside the gene matches. The CDR3 length is 15 residues. In DNA form, the CDR3 reads TGCGCCAGCAGCTACACCGGGACAGCTAATCAGCCCCAGCATTTT. As protein: CASSYTGTANQPQHF.

This clonotype was detected only a few times. This chain joins TRBV5-1 and TRBJ2-7; 8 bases line up with TRBD2. The CDR3 is 17 residues long. Germline CDR1 is SGHRS and CDR2 is YFSETQ. Losses at the gene ends were 4 bases for V and 0 bases for J; bases not matched to a gene: 12. The CDR3 reads CASSPSTSGWASYEQYF. CDR3 nucleotide sequence: TGCGCCAGCAGCCCCAGTACTAGCGGCTGGGCCTCCTACGAGCAGTACTTC.